This is a list of T cell receptor beta chains from one sample in a study of T cell repertoires in aging, cancer and after chemotherapy. TCRdb re-called the multiplex PCR reads through MiXCR, storing one row per CDR3 protein. The repertoire holds approximately 8,300 distinct CDR3 sequences, with around 33% as singletons. Material: blood. These TCRs come from a human donor in good health. The donor label of this sample is uncertain. The conserved cysteine and the conserved F or W are not part of the CDR3 here.

j_gene: TRBJ1-2; v_gene: TRBV19; CDR3aa: ASRETRVTSGYT
j_gene: TRBJ1-2; v_gene: TRBV19; CDR3aa: VLRWDRGRPPFEGYT
j_gene: TRBJ2-2; v_gene: TRBV30; CDR3aa: AWSYGFTGELF
j_gene: TRBJ2-7; v_gene: TRBV6-1; CDR3aa: ASGETYEQY
j_gene: TRBJ1-1; v_gene: TRBV6-2/TRBV6-3; CDR3aa: ASSYITGGTEAF
j_gene: TRBJ1-5; v_gene: TRBV27; CDR3aa: ASSRSGGNQPQH
j_gene: TRBJ2-6; v_gene: TRBV30; CDR3aa: AWSVQGSGANVLT
j_gene: TRBJ2-3; v_gene: TRBV6-5; CDR3aa: ASSAEPTDTQY
j_gene: TRBJ2-1; v_gene: TRBV27; CDR3aa: ASGLGGPNEQF
j_gene: TRBJ1-1; v_gene: TRBV6-4; CDR3aa: ASSAGMNTEAF
j_gene: TRBJ1-2; v_gene: TRBV5-1; CDR3aa: ASSLNPSGDYGYT
j_gene: TRBJ1-3; v_gene: TRBV30; CDR3aa: AWSPPGQGRGNTIY
j_gene: TRBJ2-6; v_gene: TRBV28; CDR3aa: ASSAPGGGRSGANVLT